This T cell receptor (beta chain) was recovered during a study of cytomegalovirus exposure and HLA in healthy donors. The primer mix had 60 Vbeta and 13 Jbeta primers. TCRdb's copy holds only in-frame clones and misses some; the assay was immunoSEQ multiplex PCR. The sample consists of some 150,000 clones, 84% of them appearing once. V was clipped by 4 bases and J by 1 base; unmatched bases: 3. The germline CDR1 and CDR2 sequences are MNHEY and SVGAGI. The CDR3 has 15 residues. Study-wide points: It was taken for granted in presence/absence analyses that sequencing depth across donors was roughly uniform.

Worth noting for this clone: The antigen remains undetermined.

Source material: PBMCs. V is TRBV6-5 and J is TRBJ1-1, with TRBD1 identical over 10 bases. This clonotype was sampled from a boy aged 2 to 10 in good health and CMV-seronegative. DNA for the CDR3: TGTGCCAGCAGTTGGGGGGACAGGGGGAACACTGAAGCTTTCTTT. This codes for CASSWGDRGNTEAFF.